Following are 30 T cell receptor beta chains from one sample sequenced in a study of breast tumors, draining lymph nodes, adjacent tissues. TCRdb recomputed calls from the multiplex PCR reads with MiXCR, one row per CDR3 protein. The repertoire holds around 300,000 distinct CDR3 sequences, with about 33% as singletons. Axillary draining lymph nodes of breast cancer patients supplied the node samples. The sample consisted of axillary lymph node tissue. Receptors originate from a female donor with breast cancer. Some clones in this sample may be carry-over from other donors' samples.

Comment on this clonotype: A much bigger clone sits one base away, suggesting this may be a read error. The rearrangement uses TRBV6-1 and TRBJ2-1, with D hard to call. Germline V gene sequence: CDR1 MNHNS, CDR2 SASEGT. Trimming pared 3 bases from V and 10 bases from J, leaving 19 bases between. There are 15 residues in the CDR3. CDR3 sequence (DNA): TGTGCCAGCAGTGAGCCCCTGAAGGCCTCTTACGAGCAGTTCTTC. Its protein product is CASSEPLKASYEQFF.

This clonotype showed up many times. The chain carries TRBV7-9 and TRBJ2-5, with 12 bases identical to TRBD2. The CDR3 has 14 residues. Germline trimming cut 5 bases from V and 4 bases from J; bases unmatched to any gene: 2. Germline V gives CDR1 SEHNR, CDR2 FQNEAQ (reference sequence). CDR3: CASSQGLAGETQYF. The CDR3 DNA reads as TGTGCCAGCAGCCAGGGACTAGCGGGAGAGACCCAGTACTTC. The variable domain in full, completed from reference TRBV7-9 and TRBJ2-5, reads DTGVSQNPRHKITKRGQNVTFRCDPISEHNRLYWYRQTLGQGPEFLTYFQNEAQLEKSRLLSDRFSAERPKGSFSTLEIQRTEQGDSAMYLCASSQGLAGETQYFGPGTRLLVL.

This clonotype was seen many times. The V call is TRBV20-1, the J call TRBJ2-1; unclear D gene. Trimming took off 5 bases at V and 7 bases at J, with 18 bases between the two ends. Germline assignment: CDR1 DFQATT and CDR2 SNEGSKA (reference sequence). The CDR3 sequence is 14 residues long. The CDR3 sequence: CSAEENKKANEQFF. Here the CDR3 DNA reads TGCAGTGCTGAGGAGAACAAAAAAGCGAATGAGCAGTTCTTC.

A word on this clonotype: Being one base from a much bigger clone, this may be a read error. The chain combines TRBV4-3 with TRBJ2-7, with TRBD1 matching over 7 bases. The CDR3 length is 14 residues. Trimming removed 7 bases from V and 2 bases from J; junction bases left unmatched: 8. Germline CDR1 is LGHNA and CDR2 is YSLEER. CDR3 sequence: CASIHRGPTYEQYF. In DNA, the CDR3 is TGCGCCAGCATCCACAGGGGTCCCACCTACGAGCAGTACTTC.

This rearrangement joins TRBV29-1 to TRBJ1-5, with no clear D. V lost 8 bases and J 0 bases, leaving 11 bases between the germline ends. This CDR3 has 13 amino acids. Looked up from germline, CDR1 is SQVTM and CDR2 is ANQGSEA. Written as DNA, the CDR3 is TGCAGCTTGGATCAGTTTAGCAATCAGCCCCAGCATTTT. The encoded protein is CSLDQFSNQPQHF.

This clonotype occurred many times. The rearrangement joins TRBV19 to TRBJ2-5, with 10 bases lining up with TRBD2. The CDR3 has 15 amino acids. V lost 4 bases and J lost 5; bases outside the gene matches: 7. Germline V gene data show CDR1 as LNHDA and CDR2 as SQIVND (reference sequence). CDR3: CASSRVLAGVETQYF. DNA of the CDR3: TGTGCCAGTAGTAGGGTCCTAGCGGGAGTCGAGACCCAGTACTTC.

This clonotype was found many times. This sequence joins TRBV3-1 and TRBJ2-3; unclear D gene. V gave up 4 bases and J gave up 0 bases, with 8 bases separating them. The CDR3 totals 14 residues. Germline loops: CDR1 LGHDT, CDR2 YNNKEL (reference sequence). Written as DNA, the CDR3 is TGTGCCAGCAGCCGACTGCTAAGCACAGATACGCAGTATTTT. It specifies CASSRLLSTDTQYF.

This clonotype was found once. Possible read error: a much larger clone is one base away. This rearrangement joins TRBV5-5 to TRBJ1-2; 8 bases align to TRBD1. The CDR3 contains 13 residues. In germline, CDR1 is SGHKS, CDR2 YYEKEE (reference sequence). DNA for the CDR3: TGTGCCGGCAGCTTCCAGGGGGCGCGGGGCTACACCTTC. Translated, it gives CAGSFQGARGYTF.

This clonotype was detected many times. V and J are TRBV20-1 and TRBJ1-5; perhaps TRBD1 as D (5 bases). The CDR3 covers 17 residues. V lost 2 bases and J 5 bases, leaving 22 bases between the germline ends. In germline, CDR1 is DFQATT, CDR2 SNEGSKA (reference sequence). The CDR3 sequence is CSARRAGRWPGDQPQHF. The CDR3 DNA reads TGCAGTGCTAGAAGGGCAGGGAGGTGGCCGGGGGATCAGCCCCAGCATTTT.

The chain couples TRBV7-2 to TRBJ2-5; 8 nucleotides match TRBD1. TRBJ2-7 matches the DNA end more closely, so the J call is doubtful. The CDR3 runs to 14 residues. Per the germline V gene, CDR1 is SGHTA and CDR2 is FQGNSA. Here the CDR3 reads CASSPNGQGYEQYF. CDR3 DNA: TGTGCCAGCTCACCAAATGGACAGGGCTACGAGCAGTACTTC.

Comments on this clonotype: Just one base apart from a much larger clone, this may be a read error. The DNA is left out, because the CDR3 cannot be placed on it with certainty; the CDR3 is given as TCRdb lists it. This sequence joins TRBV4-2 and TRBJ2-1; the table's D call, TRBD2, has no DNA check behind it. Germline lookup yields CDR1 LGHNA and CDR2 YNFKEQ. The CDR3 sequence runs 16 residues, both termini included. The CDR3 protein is CASSSRVAGGTNEQSF.

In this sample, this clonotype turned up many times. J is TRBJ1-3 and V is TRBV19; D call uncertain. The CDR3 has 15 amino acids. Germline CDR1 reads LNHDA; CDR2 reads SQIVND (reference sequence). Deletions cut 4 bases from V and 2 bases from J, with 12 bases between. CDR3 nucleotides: TGTGCCAGTAGTAGTTTGGTCGGGGCTGGAAACACCATATATTTT. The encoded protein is CASSSLVGAGNTIYF.

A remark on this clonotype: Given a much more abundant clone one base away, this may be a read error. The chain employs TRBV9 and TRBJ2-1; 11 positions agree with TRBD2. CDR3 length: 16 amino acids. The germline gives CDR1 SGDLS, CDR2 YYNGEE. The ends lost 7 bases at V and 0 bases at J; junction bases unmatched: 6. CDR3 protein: CASGATSGSSYNEQFF. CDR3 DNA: TGTGCCAGCGGCGCAACTAGCGGGAGCTCCTACAATGAGCAGTTCTTC.

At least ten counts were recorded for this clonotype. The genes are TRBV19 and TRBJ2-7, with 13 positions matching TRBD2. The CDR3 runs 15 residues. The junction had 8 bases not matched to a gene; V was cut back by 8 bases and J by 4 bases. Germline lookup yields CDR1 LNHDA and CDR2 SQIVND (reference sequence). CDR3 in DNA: TGTGCCAGTCGGAAACTAGCGGGAGGGGGGTACGAGCAGTACTTC. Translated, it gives CASRKLAGGGYEQYF.

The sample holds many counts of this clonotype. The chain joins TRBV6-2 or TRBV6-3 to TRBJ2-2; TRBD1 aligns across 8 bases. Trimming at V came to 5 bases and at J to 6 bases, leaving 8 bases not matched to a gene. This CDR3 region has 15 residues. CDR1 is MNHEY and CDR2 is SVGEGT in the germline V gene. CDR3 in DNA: TGTGCCAGCAGTCTGGACAGGGCTGGTGCCGGGGAGCTGTTTTTT. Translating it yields CASSLDRAGAGELFF.

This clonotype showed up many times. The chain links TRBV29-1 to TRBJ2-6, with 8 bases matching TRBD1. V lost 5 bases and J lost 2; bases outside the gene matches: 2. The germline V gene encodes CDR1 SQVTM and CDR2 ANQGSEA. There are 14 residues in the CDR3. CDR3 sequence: CSVKTGAGANVLTF. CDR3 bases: TGCAGCGTTAAGACAGGGGCTGGGGCCAACGTCCTGACTTTC.

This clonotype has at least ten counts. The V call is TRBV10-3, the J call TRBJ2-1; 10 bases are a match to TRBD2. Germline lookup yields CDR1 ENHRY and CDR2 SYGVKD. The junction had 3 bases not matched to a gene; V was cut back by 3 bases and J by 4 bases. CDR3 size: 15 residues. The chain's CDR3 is CAISDLAGVYNEQFF. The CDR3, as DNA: TGTGCCATCAGTGATCTAGCGGGAGTGTACAATGAGCAGTTCTTC.

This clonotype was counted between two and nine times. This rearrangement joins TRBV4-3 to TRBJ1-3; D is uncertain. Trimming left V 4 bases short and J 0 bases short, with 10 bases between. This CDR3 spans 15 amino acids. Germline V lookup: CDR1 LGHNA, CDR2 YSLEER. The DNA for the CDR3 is TGCGCCAGCAGCCTCGGGGAACACTCTGGAAACACCATATATTTT. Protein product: CASSLGEHSGNTIYF.

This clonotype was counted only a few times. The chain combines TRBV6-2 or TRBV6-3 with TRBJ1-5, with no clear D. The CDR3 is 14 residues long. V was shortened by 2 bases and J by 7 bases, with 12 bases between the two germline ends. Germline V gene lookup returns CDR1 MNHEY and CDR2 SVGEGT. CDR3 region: CASSYAGFGQPQHF. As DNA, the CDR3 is TGTGCCAGCAGTTACGCGGGGTTCGGACAGCCCCAGCATTTT.

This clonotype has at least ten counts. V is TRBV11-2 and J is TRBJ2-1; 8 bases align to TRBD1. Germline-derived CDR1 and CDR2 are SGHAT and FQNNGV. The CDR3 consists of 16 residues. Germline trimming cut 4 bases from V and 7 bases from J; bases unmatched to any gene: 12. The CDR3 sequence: CASSSKTGGVGNEQFF. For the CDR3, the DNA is TGTGCCAGCAGCTCAAAAACAGGGGGTGTTGGGAATGAGCAGTTCTTC.

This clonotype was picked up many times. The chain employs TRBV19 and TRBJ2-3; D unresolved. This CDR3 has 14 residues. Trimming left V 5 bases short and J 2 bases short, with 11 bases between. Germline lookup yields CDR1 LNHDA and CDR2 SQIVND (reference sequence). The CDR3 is CASSSGPSTDTQYF. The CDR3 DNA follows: TGTGCCAGTAGTTCAGGACCATCCACAGATACGCAGTATTTT.

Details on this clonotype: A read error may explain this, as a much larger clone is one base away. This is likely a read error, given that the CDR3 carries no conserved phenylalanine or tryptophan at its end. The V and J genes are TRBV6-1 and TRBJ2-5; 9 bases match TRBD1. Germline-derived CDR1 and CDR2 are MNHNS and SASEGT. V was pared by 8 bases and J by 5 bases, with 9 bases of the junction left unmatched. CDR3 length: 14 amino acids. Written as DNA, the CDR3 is TGTGCCAGCCACAGGGGGCCCCCGGGGGAGACCCAGTACTAC. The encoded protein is CASHRGPPGETQYY.

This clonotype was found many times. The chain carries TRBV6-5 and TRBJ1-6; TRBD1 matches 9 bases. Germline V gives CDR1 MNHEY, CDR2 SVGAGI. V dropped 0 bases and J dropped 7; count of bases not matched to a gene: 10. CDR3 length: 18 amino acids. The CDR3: CASSYSRFVGQGNSPLHF. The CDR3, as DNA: TGTGCCAGCAGTTACTCCAGGTTTGTGGGACAGGGAAATTCACCCCTCCACTTT.

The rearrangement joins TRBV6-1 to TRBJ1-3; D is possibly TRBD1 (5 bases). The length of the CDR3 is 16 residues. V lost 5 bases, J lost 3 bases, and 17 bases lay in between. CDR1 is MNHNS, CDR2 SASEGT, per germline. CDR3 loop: CASSISLGPSGNTIYF. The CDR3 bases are TGTGCCAGCAGTATAAGCCTGGGGCCAAGTGGAAACACCATATATTTT.

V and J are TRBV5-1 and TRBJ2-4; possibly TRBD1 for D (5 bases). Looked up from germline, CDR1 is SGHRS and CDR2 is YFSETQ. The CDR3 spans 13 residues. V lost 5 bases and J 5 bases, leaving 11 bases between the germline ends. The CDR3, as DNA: TGCGCCAGCAGAGGGGATCTGGAAAACATTCAGTACTTC. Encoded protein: CASRGDLENIQYF.

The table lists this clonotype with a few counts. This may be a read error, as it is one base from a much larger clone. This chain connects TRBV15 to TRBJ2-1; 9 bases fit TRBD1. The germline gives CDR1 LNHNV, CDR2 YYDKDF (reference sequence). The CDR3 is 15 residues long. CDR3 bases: TGTACCACCAGCAGAGGACAGGGGCGGTTCGATGAGCAGTTCTTC. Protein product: CTTSRGQGRFDEQFF. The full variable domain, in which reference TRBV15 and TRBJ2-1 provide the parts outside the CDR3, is DAMVIQNPRYQVTQFGKPVTLSCSQTLNHNVMYWYQQKSSQAPKLLFHYYDKDFNNEADTPDNFQSRRPNTSFCFLDIRSPGLGDTAMYLCTTSRGQGRFDEQFFGPGTRLTVL.

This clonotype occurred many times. The CDR3 DNA reads as TGTGCCAGCAGTGTTATCGGGAGGGCCCCAGATACGCAGTATTTT. Its protein product is CASSVIGRAPDTQYF. The gene calls are TRBV6-1 and TRBJ2-3; 8 bases match TRBD2. Losses at the gene ends were 4 bases for V and 4 bases for J; bases not matched to a gene: 7. The CDR3 has 15 amino acids. The germline V gene has CDR1 MNHNS and CDR2 SASEGT.

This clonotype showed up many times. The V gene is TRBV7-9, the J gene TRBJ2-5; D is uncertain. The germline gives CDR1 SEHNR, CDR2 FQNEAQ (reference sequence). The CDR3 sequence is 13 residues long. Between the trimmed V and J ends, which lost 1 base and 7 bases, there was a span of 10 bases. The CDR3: CASSLGADGTQYF. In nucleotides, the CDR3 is TGTGCCAGCAGCTTAGGGGCAGATGGGACCCAGTACTTC.

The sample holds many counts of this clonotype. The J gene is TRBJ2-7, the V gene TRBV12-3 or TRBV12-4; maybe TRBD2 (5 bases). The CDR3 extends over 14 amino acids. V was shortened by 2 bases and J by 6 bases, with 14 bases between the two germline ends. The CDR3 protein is CASSLLAPPSEQYF. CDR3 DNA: TGTGCCAGCAGTTTACTAGCTCCCCCGTCCGAGCAGTACTTC.

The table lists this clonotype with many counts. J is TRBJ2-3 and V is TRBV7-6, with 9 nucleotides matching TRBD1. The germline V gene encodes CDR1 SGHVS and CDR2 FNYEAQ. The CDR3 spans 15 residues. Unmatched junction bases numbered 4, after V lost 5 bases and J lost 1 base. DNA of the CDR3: TGTGCCAGCAGCCCGCGACAGGGGGGCACAGATACGCAGTATTTT. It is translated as CASSPRQGGTDTQYF.